Many counts were recorded for the clone carrying this T cell receptor beta chain. Authors of the study amplified TCR beta CDR3 regions from RNA transcripts. First-round RT-PCR targeting the TCR CDR3 was performed with the HTBI primer set. TCRdb re-called the multiplex PCR reads through MiXCR, storing one row per CDR3 protein. The sample includes around 340,000 distinct CDR3 sequences, under 25% of them seen just once. This specimen belongs to a study of T cells in Graves' hyperthyroidism and ophthalmopathy. V lost 5 bases to trimming and J lost 5 bases; unmatched junction nucleotides: 10. The CDR3 is 15 amino acids. The germline gives CDR1 MNHNS, CDR2 SASEGT. Uncontrolled infections, other autoimmune diseases, pregnancy or lactation led to exclusion of patients.

The sequenced material came from blood. V usage is TRBV6-1 and J usage is TRBJ2-3; 7 bases are shared with TRBD2. The TCR comes from a woman aged 45 to 65 with Graves' hyperthyroidism. In DNA form, the CDR3 reads TGTGCCAGCAGTCGAAGCGGGGTGATGGTAGATACGCAGTATTTT. This translates into CASSRSGVMVDTQYF.